The clone carrying this T cell receptor (beta chain) is medium-sized. Its specificity is unknown. This record belongs to a study of graft-versus-host responses after intestinal transplantation. In the study overall: Transplants given to recipients were multivisceral, liver-intestinal, or isolated intestinal. Uniformly, recipients were administered anti-thymocyte globulin induction with subsequent tacrolimus and steroids for around three years. Study-level points and caveats: Recipient marrow contained GvH clones, some of which appeared first in ileum or blood.

Intraepithelial and lamina propria lymphocytes were released after the graft tissue was processed. Measured with immunoSEQ multiplex PCR; TCRdb has only the in-frame clones, and not every one. The repertoire holds about 23,000 clones, around three quarters seen once, with around 3% in the top ten. This sample comprised ileum tissue, obtained 12 days after intestinal transplant. This clonotype was sampled from a human patient who received an intestinal transplant, so some T cells may come from the graft donor.

In DNA, the CDR3 is TGCAGCGTTTGGACAGCCAACACAGATACGCAGTATTTT. Translated, it gives CSVWTANTDTQYF. This chain links TRBV29-1 with TRBJ2-3, with D perhaps TRBD1 (6 bases). Trimming shortened V by 5 bases and J by 2 bases, and 11 bases separated the two germline ends. The CDR3 runs 13 residues. The germline V gene encodes CDR1 SQVTM and CDR2 ANQGSEA.